This TCR beta chain stems from a study of long-term antiretroviral therapy in people with HIV (dated by TCRdb to 2021 to 2024). Describing the broader study: Collection of the earliest samples took place about a decade ahead of the 2015 WHO recommendation for immediate ART, at a time when ART was typically delayed until CD4 counts fell. A retrospective serial study tested whether ART initiation and durable HIV suppression were associated with changes in peripheral blood TRB repertoire composition and diversity. A total of roughly 200 cryopreserved PBMC samples were contributed to the cohort by 30 adults with confirmed HIV infection, with samples collected serially over a mean of roughly six years (range 1-12). Among the roughly 30 participants with HIV, around 10 were female. No cross-contamination during QIAcube processing turned up in test extractions that ran a monoclonal T-cell line alongside about 35 polyclonal samples. What the work shows at the level of the full study, not this receptor alone: HIV repertoires had narrower CDR3 length ranges than controls, and the network structure suggested an antigen-experienced repertoire that shifted only slightly toward naive after ART. Because PBMC availability was limited, only the TCR beta chain was sequenced, with no alpha chain pairing. The repertoire was dominated across all time points by expanded TRB clones identified before ART initiation, although this dominance was seen to fluctuate and to decrease in many PLHIV after ART. Inferences about post-ART repertoire changes were limited because no data were available on ART adherence, viral resistance or therapy changes. Unsorted PBMC were profiled instead of sorted CD4+ and CD8+ T cells because pre-ART samples had limited cell numbers. Samples dated from about 2003 to 2018, and the ART regimens used may be less effective than current ones. Starting ART was linked to a significant rise in TRB diversity, yet even with long-term ART the diversity remained significantly lower than in transplant donor controls.

Based on the germline V gene, the CDR1 and CDR2 sequences are WSHSY and SAAADI. V is cut by 2 bases and J by 2 bases, and the space between the germline ends is 12 bases. Taken from cysteine to phenylalanine, the CDR3 has 15 residues. Only the CDR3 portion is preserved as DNA: 45 bases, with reading frame beginning at the first base. To be included, a participant needed at least one PBMC sample from before ART initiation plus at least two post-ART samples. Treatment was received in the United States of America by all participants with HIV. Cryopreserved samples of about 0.95-10 million PBMC were thawed and washed before DNA extraction. At the time of the earliest PBMC sample, participants with HIV were aged between roughly 23 and 60 years. Per participant, PBMC samples came from 1-4 timepoints prior to ART initiation and 2-8 timepoints following ART initiation, for a median of 7 samples. For every participant, serial HIV viral load, CD4+ T-cell count, ART history and demographic data were obtained. A Qiagen kit on a QIAcube was used to extract genomic DNA from unsorted PBMC, with samples processed in batches of 12.

In the case of this clone: Its cognate antigen has yet to be identified. Base qualities are not provided; no much larger clone lies one nucleotide away.

The immunoSEQ hsTCRB v3.0 assay was used at survey level resolution for TRB variable region sequencing. The targeted TRB sequencing depth was about 40,000-50,000 T-cell genomes per sample. An Illumina MiSeq with a v3 150-cycle kit was used to sequence the pooled TRB libraries. Per the authors' processing: Repertoire analysis was run in R within a reproducible Nextflow workflow that covered QC, data transformation and analysis. LymphoSeq2, an R package for AIRR-Seq data exploration, was used to implement custom analyses. A handful of samples that yielded fewer than 5000 total TRB sequences were excluded, so that approximately 170 HIV repertoires were analyzed. Of the roughly 180 retained HIV repertoires, almost 60 were collected before and 120 to 130 after ART initiation. Each repertoire was downsampled to 5000 TRB nucleotide sequences, and summary statistics were averaged across 100 downsampling iterations. TRB sequences were retained for analysis only if CDR3 regions of at least seven amino acids were present. A Shannon entropy-derived clonality score and the Gini coefficient were used to measure diversity. In the repertoire networks, any two of the top 5000 CDR3 amino acid sequences were connected whenever the two sequences differed by an edit distance of one. Antigen specificity groups and MHC restriction were predicted for TRB CDR3 amino acid sequences with GLIPH2. To flag known associations with CMV, EBV, HIV or tissue antigens, CDR3 amino acid sequences were compared against VDJdb and McPAS-TCR. Pre-ART, post-ART and control groups were compared with Wilcoxon signed-rank tests and Holm-Bonferroni correction. TCRdb holds this immuneACCESS table with in-frame rearrangements only. Some clones are missing; in checked studies, unresolved V genes explain under half, and the rest has no known cause. V, J and clone size are those of that table, while D and trimming were read from the DNA. This sample comprises tens of thousands of clones, over 75% of them detected only once. The ten largest clones add up to 4.4% of the sample.

This TCR derives from a man aged 18 to 29 with HIV. The material sequenced was unsorted PBMCs, taken approximately 3.3 years after starting antiretroviral therapy. The receptor chain draws on TRBV10-2 and TRBJ1-1, with the D segment identity uncertain. The CDR3 protein sequence reads: CASSEGRTRNTEAFF. The nucleotide sequence reads as follows: TGCGCCAGCAGTGAGGGCCGAACCCGAAACACTGAAGCTTTCTTT.